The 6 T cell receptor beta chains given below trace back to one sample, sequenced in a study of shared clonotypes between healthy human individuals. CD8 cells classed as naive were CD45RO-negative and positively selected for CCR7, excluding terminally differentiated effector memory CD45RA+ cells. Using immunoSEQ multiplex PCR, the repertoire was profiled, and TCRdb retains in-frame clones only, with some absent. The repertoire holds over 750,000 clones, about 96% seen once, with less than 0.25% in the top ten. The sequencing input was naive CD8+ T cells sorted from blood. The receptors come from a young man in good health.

The CDR3 coding sequence is TGTGCCAGCAGTTTGAACAGGGAAGGCAATCAGCCCCAGCATTTT. This gives the protein CASSLNREGNQPQHF. V gene TRBV27 combines with J gene TRBJ1-5; maybe TRBD1 (6 bases). The CDR3 has 15 residues. Trimming shortened V by 3 bases and J by 2 bases, and 11 bases separated the two germline ends. Germline CDR1 MNHEY, CDR2 SMNVEV (reference sequence).

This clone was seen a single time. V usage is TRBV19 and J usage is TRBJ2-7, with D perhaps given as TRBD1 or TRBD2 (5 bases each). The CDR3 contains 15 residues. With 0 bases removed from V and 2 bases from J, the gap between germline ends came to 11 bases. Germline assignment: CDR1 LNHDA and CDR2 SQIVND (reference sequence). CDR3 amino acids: CASSIETGTPYEQYF. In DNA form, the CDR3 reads TGTGCCAGTAGTATAGAAACCGGGACCCCCTACGAGCAGTACTTC.

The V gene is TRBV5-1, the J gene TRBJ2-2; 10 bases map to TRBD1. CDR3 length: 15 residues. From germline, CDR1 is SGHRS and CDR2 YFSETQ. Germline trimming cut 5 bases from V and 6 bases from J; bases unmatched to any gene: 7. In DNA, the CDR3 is TGCGCCAGCAGAACCGGGACAGGGGACTCCGGGGAGCTGTTTTTT. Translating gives CASRTGTGDSGELFF.

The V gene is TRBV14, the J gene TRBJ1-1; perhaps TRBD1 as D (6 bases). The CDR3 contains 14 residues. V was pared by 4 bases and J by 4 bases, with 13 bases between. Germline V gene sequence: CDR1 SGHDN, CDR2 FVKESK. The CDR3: CASSPTGMGTEAFF. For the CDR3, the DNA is TGTGCCAGCAGCCCAACAGGGATGGGCACTGAAGCTTTCTTT.

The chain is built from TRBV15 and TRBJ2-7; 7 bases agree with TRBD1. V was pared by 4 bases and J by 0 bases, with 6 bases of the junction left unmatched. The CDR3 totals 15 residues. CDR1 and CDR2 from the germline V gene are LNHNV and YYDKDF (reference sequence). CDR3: CATSKDRDSSYEQYF. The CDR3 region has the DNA TGTGCCACCAGCAAAGACCGGGACAGCTCCTACGAGCAGTACTTC.

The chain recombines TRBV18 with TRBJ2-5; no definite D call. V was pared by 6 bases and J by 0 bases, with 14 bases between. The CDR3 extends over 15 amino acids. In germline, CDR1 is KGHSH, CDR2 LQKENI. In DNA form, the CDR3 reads TGTGCCAGCTCTGCCCCCGGGCACAACCAAGAGACCCAGTACTTC. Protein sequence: CASSAPGHNQETQYF.